The rows below give T cell receptor beta chains drawn from one sample of a study of beta chain features in type 1 diabetes. Sequenced by immunoSEQ multiplex PCR; TCRdb stores in-frame clones only, minus some. The table has fewer than 350,000 clones, about 20% seen once. The source material was naive CD4+ T cells from blood. These TCRs come from a young woman in good health. The CDR3 runs from the conserved cysteine through the conserved F or W. D genes are given only for firm matches. Size tells how often a clone was seen (once, few, many) or the class of an expanded clone, and some rows leave it out.

V	J	length	size	D	CDR3	DNA
TRBV14	TRBJ2-7	14	NA	NA	CASSRLRQGSEQYF	TGTGCCAGCAGCCGCCTCAGGCAAGGGAGCGAGCAGTACTTC
TRBV27	TRBJ1-5	14	few	NA	CASSSSVSNQPQHF	TGTGCCAGCAGTTCCTCCGTCAGCAATCAGCCCCAGCATTTT
TRBV9	TRBJ1-5	15	NA	NA	CASSVDGAEHQPQHF	TGTGCCAGCAGCGTAGATGGGGCAGAACATCAGCCCCAGCATTTT
TRBV19	TRBJ1-1	15	NA	NA	CASSIVEGGNTEAFF	TGTGCCAGTAGTATAGTTGAAGGGGGGAACACTGAAGCTTTCTTT
TRBV2	TRBJ2-1	14	NA	TRBD2	CASSWTSGAGEQFF	TGTGCCAGCAGCTGGACTAGCGGAGCGGGGGAGCAGTTCTTC
TRBV19	TRBJ2-1	16	few	NA	CASSGGQGSSYNEQFF	TGTGCCAGTAGTGGGGGCCAGGGGAGCTCCTACAATGAGCAGTTCTTC
TRBV11-2	TRBJ2-2	16	NA	TRBD2	CASRRLAGGPTGELFF	TGTGCCAGCAGGCGACTAGCGGGAGGGCCAACCGGGGAGCTGTTTTTT
TRBV29-1	TRBJ1-3	15	NA	TRBD1	CSVATDRVPGNTIYF	TGCAGCGTTGCGACGGACAGGGTACCTGGAAACACCATATATTTT
TRBV18	TRBJ2-5	14	few	NA	CASSLTLEFETQYF	TGTGCCAGCTCACTCACTCTAGAGTTCGAGACCCAGTACTTC
TRBV21-1	TRBJ2-4	16	NA	NA	CASSKVPGGAWNIQYF	TGTGCCAGCAGCAAAGTTCCCGGGGGGGCCTGGAACATTCAGTACTTC
TRBV7-2	TRBJ2-7	15	once	TRBD1	CASSPRQGSSYEQYF	TGTGCCAGCAGTCCGCGACAGGGGAGCTCCTACGAGCAGTACTTC
TRBV7-3	TRBJ1-2	15	NA	TRBD1	CASSLTLTGEHGYTF	TGTGCCAGCAGCTTAACCTTGACAGGGGAGCATGGCTACACCTTC
TRBV7-8	TRBJ2-6	18	NA	NA	CASSRSAGLGVGANVLTF	TGTGCCAGCAGCCGAAGCGCGGGGTTAGGGGTTGGGGCCAACGTCCTGACTTTC
TRBV28	TRBJ2-1	15	NA	TRBD2	CASRGWTSGSGEQFF	TGTGCCAGCAGGGGCTGGACTAGCGGGAGCGGTGAGCAGTTCTTC
TRBV12-5	TRBJ2-5	16	NA	NA	CASGLDRWGSQETQYF	TGTGCTAGTGGTTTGGATCGATGGGGCAGCCAAGAGACCCAGTACTTC
TRBV11-2	TRBJ2-3	16	NA	TRBD2	CASSQRPSGITDTQYF	TGTGCCAGCAGCCAGCGCCCTAGCGGAATCACAGATACGCAGTATTTT
TRBV5-5	TRBJ1-5	14	NA	NA	CASSFDRNNQPQHF	TGTGCCAGCAGCTTTGACAGAAATAATCAGCCCCAGCATTTT
TRBV7-9	TRBJ2-7	14	NA	TRBD1	CASRSGTGVNEQYF	TGTGCCAGCAGGTCCGGGACAGGGGTGAACGAGCAGTACTTC
TRBV7-9	TRBJ1-1	13	few	NA	CASSRGLNTEAFF	TGTGCCAGCAGCCGGGGATTGAACACTGAAGCTTTCTTT
TRBV6-5	TRBJ1-2	13	NA	NA	CASSYDSYYGYTF	TGTGCCAGCAGTTACGACAGCTACTATGGCTACACCTTC
TRBV27	TRBJ2-7	15	few	NA	CASSFRQLFSYEQYF	TGTGCCAGCAGTTTCCGACAGCTTTTCTCCTACGAGCAGTACTTC
TRBV25-1	TRBJ2-1	16	NA	NA	CASSEDRTWASNEQFF	TGTGCCAGCAGTGAGGATAGGACTTGGGCCTCCAATGAGCAGTTCTTC
TRBV29-1	TRBJ2-7	12	few	TRBD1	CSVGDRGYEQYF	TGCAGCGTTGGGGACAGGGGGTACGAGCAGTACTTC
TRBV9	TRBJ2-3	15	NA	TRBD2	CASSVVPGGGDTQYF	TGTGCCAGCAGCGTAGTCCCGGGGGGTGGAGATACGCAGTATTTT
TRBV30	TRBJ1-1	14	few	NA	CAWSGGHLDAEAFF	TGTGCCTGGAGTGGGGGACACCTCGACGCTGAAGCTTTCTTT
TRBV18	TRBJ2-7	14	NA	TRBD2	CASSPPAGAGEQYF	TGTGCCAGCTCACCACCAGCGGGGGCGGGAGAGCAGTACTTC
TRBV5-1	TRBJ2-2	16	NA	NA	CASSLIWQANTGELFF	TGCGCCAGCAGCTTGATTTGGCAGGCGAACACCGGGGAGCTGTTTTTT
TRBV4-2	TRBJ2-7	14	few	TRBD2	CASSQEGRGSMQYF	TGTGCCAGCAGCCAAGAGGGGAGGGGCTCGATGCAGTACTTC
TRBV5-1	TRBJ2-1	13	NA	NA	CASSRTSPSEQFF	TGCGCCAGCAGCCGAACTAGTCCGTCTGAGCAGTTCTTC
TRBV5-1	TRBJ2-4	15	few	TRBD2	CASSILAGVKNIQYF	TGCGCCAGCAGCATCCTAGCGGGAGTCAAAAACATTCAGTACTTC
TRBV9	TRBJ2-3	18	NA	NA	CASSVAPGQTYSTDTQYF	TGTGCCAGCAGCGTAGCTCCTGGACAGACATATAGCACAGATACGCAGTATTTT
TRBV7-2	TRBJ1-5	14	NA	NA	CASSGVGREQPQHF	TGTGCCAGCAGCGGGGTGGGTCGGGAGCAGCCCCAGCATTTT
TRBV25-1	TRBJ2-7	15	once	NA	CASSEMSRDSYEQYF	TGTGCCAGCAGTGAAATGTCCAGGGACTCCTACGAGCAGTACTTC
TRBV5-1	TRBJ2-5	15	few	TRBD1	CASSHGQVNGETQYF	TGCGCCAGCAGCCACGGACAGGTTAATGGAGAGACCCAGTACTTC
TRBV5-1	TRBJ2-2	13	NA	NA	CASSLAVTGELFF	TGCGCCAGCAGCTTGGCAGTCACCGGGGAGCTGTTTTTT
TRBV29-1	TRBJ1-2	13	NA	TRBD1	CSVTTGQGRGYTF	TGCAGCGTGACAACCGGACAGGGAAGGGGCTACACCTTC
TRBV25-1	TRBJ2-1	16	few	NA	CASSDLGGNLYNEQFF	TGTGCCAGCAGTGATCTGGGCGGGAACCTCTACAATGAGCAGTTCTTC
TRBV4-3	TRBJ1-4	14	NA	NA	CASSLGQGPEKLFF	TGCGCCAGCAGCCTTGGGCAGGGGCCTGAAAAACTGTTTTTT
TRBV5-1	TRBJ2-7	15	NA	TRBD1	CASSLGQGAVYEQYF	TGCGCCAGCAGCTTGGGACAGGGGGCCGTCTACGAGCAGTACTTC
TRBV11-2	TRBJ2-4	13	NA	NA	CASSLEEMGNQYF	TGTGCCAGCAGCTTAGAGGAGATGGGTAATCAGTACTTC
TRBV5-4	TRBJ2-2	16	NA	NA	CASSLARGPSAGELFF	TGTGCCAGCAGCTTGGCAAGGGGCCCAAGCGCCGGGGAGCTGTTTTTT
TRBV7-2	TRBJ1-5	13	few	NA	CASSFDINQPQHF	TGTGCCAGCAGCTTCGACATAAATCAGCCCCAGCATTTT
TRBV15	TRBJ1-6	15	NA	NA	CATSSDYGYNSPLHF	TGTGCCACCAGCAGCGACTACGGTTATAATTCACCCCTCCACTTT
TRBV7-2	TRBJ1-2	14	few	NA	CASSLENRVDGYTF	TGTGCCAGCAGCTTAGAAAACAGGGTAGATGGCTACACCTTC
TRBV7-2	TRBJ1-1	12	few	NA	CASSYTGLEAFF	TGTGCCAGCAGCTATACAGGGCTCGAAGCTTTCTTT
TRBV5-4	TRBJ2-7	13	few	TRBD1	CASSPRQGSEQYF	TGTGCCAGCAGCCCACGACAGGGCTCCGAGCAGTACTTC
TRBV18	TRBJ2-5	14	NA	NA	CASSPPSLQETQYF	TGTGCCAGCTCACCACCGTCCTTACAAGAGACCCAGTACTTC
TRBV7-2	TRBJ2-3	15	few	TRBD2	CASSLRGGRVDTQYF	TGTGCCAGCAGCTTACGGGGGGGCCGCGTAGATACGCAGTATTTT
TRBV10-3	TRBJ2-7	15	NA	TRBD2	CAISEFGGRTSEQYF	TGTGCCATCAGTGAGTTTGGCGGGAGAACAAGCGAGCAGTACTTC
TRBV6-1	TRBJ2-3	15	NA	TRBD1	CASSEGQGRTDTQYF	TGTGCCAGCAGTGAAGGACAGGGGCGCACAGATACGCAGTATTTT
TRBV7-9	TRBJ1-5	12	few	NA	CASSPGNQPQHF	TGTGCCAGCAGCCCGGGGAACCAGCCCCAGCATTTT
TRBV18	TRBJ2-3	16	NA	TRBD1	CASSPGTGGGTDTQYF	TGTGCCAGCTCACCTGGGACAGGGGGCGGAACAGATACGCAGTATTTT
TRBV25-1	TRBJ2-5	15	few	TRBD2	CASSDSGGYRETQYF	TGTGCCAGCAGTGATTCCGGGGGGTATCGAGAGACCCAGTACTTC
TRBV6-1	TRBJ2-1	13	NA	TRBD2	CASVAGGYNEQFF	TGTGCCAGCGTAGCGGGAGGTTACAATGAGCAGTTCTTC
TRBV7-2	TRBJ2-7	14	NA	TRBD2	CASSVTSGNYEQYF	TGTGCCAGCAGCGTTACTAGCGGGAACTACGAGCAGTACTTC